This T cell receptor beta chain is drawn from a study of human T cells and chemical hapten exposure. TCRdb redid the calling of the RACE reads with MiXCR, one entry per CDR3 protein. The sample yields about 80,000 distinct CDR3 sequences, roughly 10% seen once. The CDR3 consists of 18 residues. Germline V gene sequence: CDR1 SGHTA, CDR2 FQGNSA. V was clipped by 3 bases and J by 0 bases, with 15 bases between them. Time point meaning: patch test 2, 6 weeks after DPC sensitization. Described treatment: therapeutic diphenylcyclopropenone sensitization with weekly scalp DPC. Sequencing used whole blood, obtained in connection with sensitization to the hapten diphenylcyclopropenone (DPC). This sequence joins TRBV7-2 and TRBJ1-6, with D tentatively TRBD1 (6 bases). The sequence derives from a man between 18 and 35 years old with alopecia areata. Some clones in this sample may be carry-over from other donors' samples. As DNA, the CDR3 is TGTGCCAGCAGCTTGAGCCCGACAGGAAGCTCCTATAATTCACCCCTCCACTTT. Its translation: CASSLSPTGSSYNSPLHF. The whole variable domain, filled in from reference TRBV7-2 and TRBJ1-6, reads GAGVSQSPSNKVTEKGKDVELRCDPISGHTALYWYRQSLGQGLEFLIYFQGNSAPDKSGLPSDRFSAERTGGSVSTLTIQRTQQEDSAVYLCASSLSPTGSSYNSPLHFGNGTRLTVT.